This is a list of T cell receptor beta chains from one sample in a study of cytomegalovirus exposure and HLA in healthy donors. Sequenced by immunoSEQ multiplex PCR; TCRdb stores in-frame clones only, minus some. The table shows about 120,000 clones, with about 60% occurring only once. The specimen was PBMCs. The receptors shown here come from a woman aged 25 to 45 in good health and CMV-seronegative. Each CDR3 is given with its conserved first and last residue. D genes are given only for firm matches. Some rows mark clone size as missing; the rest say once, few, many or name a class of expanded clone.

size: .; J: TRBJ2-1; V: TRBV9; D: .; CDR3: CASSVQGIGEQFF; DNA: TGTGCCAGCAGCGTACAGGGTATCGGTGAGCAGTTCTTC
size: .; J: TRBJ1-5; V: TRBV7-2; D: .; CDR3: CASRGYSNQPQHF; DNA: TGTGCCAGCAGGGGCTATAGCAATCAGCCCCAGCATTTT
size: .; J: TRBJ2-5; V: TRBV5-1; D: .; CDR3: CASSHPPGFPQETQYF; DNA: TGCGCCAGCAGCCATCCCCCAGGGTTTCCACAAGAGACCCAGTACTTC
size: few; J: TRBJ2-1; V: TRBV30; D: TRBD2; CDR3: CASTIAGGRYEQFF; DNA: TGTGCCTCCACAATAGCGGGAGGGCGTTATGAGCAGTTCTTC
size: .; J: TRBJ2-2; V: TRBV7-3; D: TRBD2; CDR3: CASSLTAFSTGGPGTGELFF; DNA: TGTGCCAGCAGCTTAACCGCGTTTTCAACGGGAGGGCCGGGAACCGGGGAGCTGTTTTTT
size: .; J: TRBJ1-1; V: TRBV19; D: .; CDR3: CASTHLPGDEAFF; DNA: TGTGCCAGTACTCACCTTCCGGGAGATGAAGCTTTCTTT
size: .; J: TRBJ2-6; V: TRBV28; D: TRBD1; CDR3: CASSFIWTGPLSGANVLTF; DNA: TGTGCCAGCAGTTTCATCTGGACAGGGCCCCTTTCTGGGGCCAACGTCCTGACTTTC
size: .; J: TRBJ2-7; V: TRBV5-1; D: .; CDR3: CASSLSRGSDYEQYF; DNA: TGCGCCAGCAGCTTGTCCCGGGGTTCTGACTACGAGCAGTACTTC
size: .; J: TRBJ2-1; V: TRBV2; D: .; CDR3: CASSEGRAYNEQFF; DNA: TGTGCCAGCAGTGAAGGGCGGGCCTACAATGAGCAGTTCTTC
size: .; J: TRBJ2-7; V: TRBV9; D: .; CDR3: CASGLSRAPREQYF; DNA: TGTGCCAGCGGGTTGAGCAGGGCGCCTCGCGAGCAGTACTTC
size: .; J: TRBJ2-7; V: TRBV7-9; D: TRBD1; CDR3: CASSLDRGDEQYF; DNA: TGTGCCAGCAGCTTAGACAGGGGGGACGAGCAGTACTTC
size: few; J: TRBJ2-1; V: TRBV25-1; D: .; CDR3: CASLVATNNEQFF; DNA: TGTGCTAGTCTGGTCGCCACCAACAATGAGCAGTTCTTC
size: .; J: TRBJ1-1; V: TRBV9; D: .; CDR3: CASSVESMNTEAFF; DNA: TGTGCCAGCAGCGTAGAATCCATGAACACTGAAGCTTTCTTT
size: .; J: TRBJ2-1; V: TRBV4-1; D: TRBD2; CDR3: CASSRTSGRNEQFF; DNA: TGCGCCAGCAGCCGGACTAGCGGGAGGAATGAGCAGTTCTTC
size: .; J: TRBJ2-7; V: TRBV4-3; D: TRBD2; CDR3: CASSQVLAAYEQYF; DNA: TGCGCCAGCAGCCAAGTTCTAGCGGCCTACGAGCAGTACTTC
size: .; J: TRBJ2-4; V: TRBV2; D: .; CDR3: CASSERPGKNIQYF; DNA: TGTGCCAGCAGCGAAAGACCAGGGAAAAACATTCAGTACTTC
size: .; J: TRBJ2-7; V: TRBV4-3; D: TRBD2; CDR3: CASSQEMWGGEYEQYF; DNA: TGCGCCAGCAGCCAAGAGATGTGGGGAGGGGAATACGAGCAGTACTTC
size: .; J: TRBJ2-1; V: TRBV7-8; D: .; CDR3: CASSLDGSSYNEQFF; DNA: TGTGCCAGCAGCTTAGACGGGAGCTCCTACAATGAGCAGTTCTTC
size: .; J: TRBJ2-3; V: TRBV13; D: .; CDR3: CASSPVRGTDTQYF; DNA: TGTGCCAGCAGCCCGGTTCGGGGGACAGATACGCAGTATTTT
size: few; J: TRBJ1-1; V: TRBV5-4; D: .; CDR3: CASSYRQLNTEAFF; DNA: TGTGCCAGCAGCTACCGACAGTTGAACACTGAAGCTTTCTTT
size: .; J: TRBJ2-5; V: TRBV18; D: TRBD1; CDR3: CASSPVTGTAETQYF; DNA: TGTGCCAGCTCACCAGTTACCGGGACAGCAGAGACCCAGTACTTC
size: .; J: TRBJ2-1; V: TRBV5-1; D: TRBD2; CDR3: CASSLDSGSSYNEQFF; DNA: TGCGCCAGCAGCTTGGATAGCGGGAGCTCCTACAATGAGCAGTTCTTC
size: few; J: TRBJ2-1; V: TRBV4-2; D: .; CDR3: CATRAGQQTYNEQFF; DNA: TGTGCCACCAGAGCAGGGCAGCAAACCTACAATGAGCAGTTCTTC
size: .; J: TRBJ2-1; V: TRBV25-1; D: TRBD2; CDR3: CASNLAGEQFF; DNA: TGTGCCAGCAACCTAGCGGGAGAGCAGTTCTTC
size: .; J: TRBJ2-3; V: TRBV19; D: .; CDR3: CASSVGASFGTDTQYF; DNA: TGTGCCAGTAGTGTAGGGGCTAGCTTCGGCACAGATACGCAGTATTTT
size: .; J: TRBJ2-2; V: TRBV5-5; D: TRBD2; CDR3: CASSLSVLAANTGELFF; DNA: TGTGCCAGCAGCTTGTCGGTGCTAGCGGCTAACACTGGGGAGCTGTTTTTT
size: few; J: TRBJ2-1; V: TRBV6-5; D: TRBD2; CDR3: CASALSAGDYNEQFF; DNA: TGTGCCAGCGCGTTGTCAGCGGGGGACTACAATGAGCAGTTCTTC
size: few; J: TRBJ1-2; V: TRBV4-3; D: TRBD1; CDR3: CASSRMTGEAIGYTF; DNA: TGCGCCAGCAGCCGTATGACAGGGGAAGCTATTGGCTACACCTTC
size: once; J: TRBJ2-5; V: TRBV4-1; D: .; CDR3: CASSQIPRGTQYF; DNA: TGCGCCAGCAGCCAAATCCCTCGGGGGACCCAGTACTTC
size: few; J: TRBJ2-7; V: TRBV13; D: TRBD2; CDR3: CASSRGASGTYEQYF; DNA: TGTGCCAGCAGCCGGGGGGCTAGCGGGACCTACGAGCAGTACTTC
size: .; J: TRBJ2-3; V: TRBV10-3; D: TRBD2; CDR3: CAIREAGVTDTQYF; DNA: TGTGCCATCCGCGAGGCGGGAGTCACAGATACGCAGTATTTT
size: .; J: TRBJ2-6; V: TRBV6-5; D: TRBD1; CDR3: CASSGDRAGANVLTF; DNA: TGTGCCAGCAGTGGTGACAGGGCCGGGGCCAACGTCCTGACTTTC
size: few; J: TRBJ2-1; V: TRBV19; D: TRBD2; CDR3: CASSIEGGTSAPSYNEQFF; DNA: TGTGCCAGTAGTATAGAGGGGGGGACTAGCGCCCCCTCCTACAATGAGCAGTTCTTC
size: .; J: TRBJ2-5; V: TRBV27; D: TRBD1; CDR3: CASSPRTGVKTQYF; DNA: TGTGCCAGCAGTCCACGGACAGGGGTAAAGACCCAGTACTTC
size: .; J: TRBJ2-7; V: TRBV28; D: .; CDR3: CASSLKWEDGGGQYF; DNA: TGTGCCAGCAGTTTAAAGTGGGAGGACGGCGGCGGGCAGTACTTC
size: once; J: TRBJ2-7; V: TRBV5-1; D: TRBD1; CDR3: CASSLGGQGAYEQYF; DNA: TGCGCCAGCAGCTTGGGGGGGCAGGGGGCCTACGAGCAGTACTTC
size: .; J: TRBJ2-7; V: TRBV4-1; D: .; CDR3: CASSQDLSLANSYEQYF; DNA: TGCGCCAGCAGCCAAGATCTATCGCTAGCGAATTCCTACGAGCAGTACTTC
size: .; J: TRBJ2-3; V: TRBV7-2; D: .; CDR3: CASSLEASWDTQYF; DNA: TGTGCCAGCAGCTTAGAGGCTAGCTGGGATACGCAGTATTTT
size: few; J: TRBJ1-4; V: TRBV5-4; D: .; CDR3: CASSLVGQGRNEKLFF; DNA: TGTGCCAGCAGCTTGGTCGGGCAGGGCCGTAATGAAAAACTGTTTTTT
size: .; J: TRBJ1-5; V: TRBV19; D: .; CDR3: CASSIEEGMRQPQHF; DNA: TGTGCCAGTAGTATAGAGGAGGGGATGAGGCAGCCCCAGCATTTT
size: .; J: TRBJ2-5; V: TRBV11-3; D: .; CDR3: CASSVAGETQYF; DNA: TGTGCCAGCAGCGTAGCCGGTGAGACCCAGTACTTC
size: .; J: TRBJ2-1; V: TRBV7-3; D: .; CDR3: CASSLGATPYNEQFF; DNA: TGTGCCAGCAGCTTAGGGGCTACCCCCTACAATGAGCAGTTCTTC
size: .; J: TRBJ1-6; V: TRBV7-9; D: .; CDR3: CASSLGQANLNSPLHF; DNA: TGTGCCAGCAGCTTAGGACAGGCGAATCTAAATTCACCCCTCCACTTT
size: .; J: TRBJ1-2; V: TRBV9; D: TRBD1; CDR3: CASSVGSGQLYGYTF; DNA: TGTGCCAGCAGCGTAGGGTCGGGACAGCTCTATGGCTACACCTTC
size: few; J: TRBJ2-7; V: TRBV4-3; D: .; CDR3: CASSQDTVPRGYEQYF; DNA: TGCGCCAGCAGCCAAGATACCGTCCCTAGAGGCTACGAGCAGTACTTC
size: few; J: TRBJ1-1; V: TRBV2; D: .; CDR3: CAQTPGQRMNTEAFF; DNA: TGTGCCCAGACTCCGGGACAAAGAATGAACACTGAAGCTTTCTTT
size: few; J: TRBJ1-1; V: TRBV9; D: .; CDR3: CASSVQGNTEAFF; DNA: TGTGCCAGCAGCGTACAGGGGAACACTGAAGCTTTCTTT
size: .; J: TRBJ1-1; V: TRBV11-2; D: .; CDR3: CASSLYPNTEAFF; DNA: TGTGCCAGCAGCCTCTATCCGAACACTGAAGCTTTCTTT
size: .; J: TRBJ2-7; V: TRBV19; D: TRBD1; CDR3: CASSTGTGLYEQYF; DNA: TGTGCCAGTAGTACCGGGACAGGTCTTTACGAGCAGTACTTC
size: few; J: TRBJ1-2; V: TRBV5-4; D: .; CDR3: CASSLAAGLGYGYTF; DNA: TGTGCCAGCAGCTTGGCCGCAGGTCTGGGCTATGGCTACACCTTC
size: .; J: TRBJ1-4; V: TRBV28; D: .; CDR3: CASSPAGEGWTNEKLFF; DNA: TGTGCCAGCAGCCCAGCCGGAGAGGGATGGACTAATGAAAAACTGTTTTTT
size: .; J: TRBJ2-7; V: TRBV7-8; D: .; CDR3: CASSLRGYEQYF; DNA: TGTGCCAGCAGCCTCCGGGGGTACGAGCAGTACTTC
size: .; J: TRBJ2-7; V: TRBV29-1; D: TRBD2; CDR3: CSVATGTSVSYEQYF; DNA: TGCAGCGTTGCTACCGGGACTAGCGTCTCCTACGAGCAGTACTTC